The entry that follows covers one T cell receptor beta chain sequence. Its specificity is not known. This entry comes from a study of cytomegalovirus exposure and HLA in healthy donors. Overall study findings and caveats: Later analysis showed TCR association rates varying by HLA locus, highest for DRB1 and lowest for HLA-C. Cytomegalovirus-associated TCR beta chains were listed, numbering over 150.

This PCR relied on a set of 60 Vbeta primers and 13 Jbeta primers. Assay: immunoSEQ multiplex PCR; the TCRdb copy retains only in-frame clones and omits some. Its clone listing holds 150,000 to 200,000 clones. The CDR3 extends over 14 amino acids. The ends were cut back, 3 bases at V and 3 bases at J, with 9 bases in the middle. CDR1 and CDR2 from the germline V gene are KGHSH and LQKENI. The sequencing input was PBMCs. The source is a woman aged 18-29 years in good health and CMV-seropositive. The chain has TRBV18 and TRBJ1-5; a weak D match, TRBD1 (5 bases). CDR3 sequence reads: CASSPGQHNQPQHF. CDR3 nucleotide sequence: TGTGCCAGCTCACCGGGGCAGCACAATCAGCCCCAGCATTTT.